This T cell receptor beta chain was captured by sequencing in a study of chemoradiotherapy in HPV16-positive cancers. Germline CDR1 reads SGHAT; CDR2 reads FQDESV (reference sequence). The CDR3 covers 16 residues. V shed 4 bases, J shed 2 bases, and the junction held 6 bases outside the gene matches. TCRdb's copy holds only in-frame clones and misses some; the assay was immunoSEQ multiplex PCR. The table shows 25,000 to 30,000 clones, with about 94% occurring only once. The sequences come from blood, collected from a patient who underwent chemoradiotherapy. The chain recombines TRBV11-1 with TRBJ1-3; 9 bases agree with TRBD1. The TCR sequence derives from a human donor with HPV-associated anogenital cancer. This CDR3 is CASSYSGTGTGNTIYF. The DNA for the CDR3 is TGTGCCAGCAGCTACTCCGGGACAGGGACTGGAAACACCATATATTTT.